Given below is one TCR beta chain in context. The data originate from a study of blood T cell repertoires in COVID-19. Study overall: Some COVID-19 samples were acute and others convalescent; all came from the United States, Italy and Spain. T cells, B-cell-depleted T cells, or PBMCs supplied cDNA or gDNA.

Authors' methods: Estimation of nucleated cell counts relied on the amplification of reference gene primers. Only in-frame clones appear in the TCRdb table, and some are missing; sequencing was by immunoSEQ multiplex PCR. The DNA gave D and trimming, while V, J and clone size come from that table. This sample has around 100,000 clones; 70% to 90% occur once, and the top ten carry 2.1%. The receptor was isolated from a human donor in a cohort sampled during active COVID-19. The sample comprised peripheral blood.

The CDR3 reads CASNVGGGKWDTQYF. CDR3 DNA: TGTGCCAGCAACGTCGGGGGTGGGAAGTGGGATACGCAGTATTTT. V usage is TRBV28 and J usage is TRBJ2-3, with D possibly matching TRBD2 (6 bases). The ends were cut back, 7 bases at V and 6 bases at J, with 20 bases in the middle. Germline loops: CDR1 MDHEN, CDR2 SYDVKM. CDR3 length: 15 amino acids. The full variable domain, its missing parts supplied by reference TRBV28 and TRBJ2-3, is DVKVTQSSRYLVKRTGEKVFLECVQDMDHENMFWYRQDPGLGLRLIYFSYDVKMKEKGDIPEGYSVSREKKERFSLILESASTNQTSMYLCASNVGGGKWDTQYFGPGTRLTVL.